Sequencing of this TCR beta chain was carried out in a study of T cell responses to AZD1222 COVID-19 vaccine (dated by TCRdb to the early 2020s). For the wider study: A total of over 230 trial participants underwent TCR sequencing, of whom about 210 had received two doses of AZD1222 and about 25 had received two doses of the MenACWY control vaccine. Enrollment into the trials was organized by age into subgroups of 18-55, 56-69 and 70-plus years, and those subgroups contained roughly 150, 30 and 60 TCR-sequenced participants, respectively.

Summary of the overall study and its limitations: In the small 56-69-year group, the increase in depth fell short of significance, most likely because of low power. Epitopes outside the regions mutated in the B.1.351 and B.1.1.7 variants were reportedly recognized by nearly half of the unique spike-specific TCRs. Vaccine-associated CD4 TCRs spanned the whole spike protein, with dominant responses in regions 160-218 and 743-854. Spike-specific TCR breadth and depth rose significantly after two AZD1222 doses compared with day 0 and with MenACWY recipients. Participants were mostly white British, with more females than males. The authors suggested clonal diversity may have been underestimated. No day 14 peak-response samples were available, so repertoires were characterized only after the peak T cell response. Conclusions about previously exposed vaccinees are limited, since just 5 to 7 AZD1222 recipients were seropositive for SARS-CoV-2 at baseline.

In the case of this clone: The clone's antigen remains unknown. The input lacks base qualities; no much larger clone sits a single base away.

The CDR3 regions of human TCRbeta chains were subjected to immunosequencing. In the authors' own workflow: TCRs in the repertoires were compared against a reference library of SARS-CoV-2-specific TCRs that had been generated with the MIRA antigen-specificity platform. Breadth was defined as the fraction of unique TCRs that were SARS-CoV-2-associated. Depth was defined as the fraction of total T cells that were SARS-CoV-2-associated. Using the MIRA data, each spike-specific TCR was assigned both to the spike region to which the TCR was reactive and to a CD4 or CD8 class. Log10-transformed breadth and depth values were compared by one-way ANOVA with Sidak's multiple comparisons tests. The immuneACCESS repertoire file appears here via TCRdb, limited to in-frame rearrangements. These files lack a portion of the clones; in checked studies, under half of the deficit traces to unresolved V genes, and the cause of the others is not known. V and J calls and clone size are copied from that table; D and trimming were computed from the DNA. Recorded for this sample are around 25,000 clones; roughly 84% of them occurred a single time. The top ten constitute 34% of the sample.

Per the publication, the time point label means: about 28 days (+/-7) after the second vaccine dose. AZD1222 recipients with second doses at about 4 weeks or about 12 weeks were pooled, because spike-specific TCR depth and breadth did not differ between schedules. The vaccinee samples were drawn from two UK trials, COV001 and COV002, one of which was a single-blind randomized controlled phase 2/3 trial testing AZD1222 (ChAdOx1 nCoV-19) in healthy adults. For TCRbeta chain sequencing, PBMC samples were collected from trial participants at day 0 and at day 28 after the second dose. The CDR3 spans 16 residues, from the cysteine through the phenylalanine. Only the CDR3 portion is preserved as DNA: 48 bases, with reading frame beginning at the first base. Deletion took 0 bases off V and 3 bases off J, with a span of 14 bases between the germline ends. As encoded in the germline V gene (reference sequence), CDR1 is SEHNR while CDR2 is FQNEAQ.

The sample was peripheral blood, taken 28 days after the second AZD1222 dose. The V and J segments used are TRBV7-9 and TRBJ2-5, with TRBD1 tentatively as D gene (5 bases match). The sequence derives from an adult who received the AZD1222 COVID-19 vaccine. The sequence in DNA is TGTGCCAGCAGCTTAGCGGTCGGGCAGGACAAAGAGACCCAGTACTTC. Translated, it gives CASSLAVGQDKETQYF.